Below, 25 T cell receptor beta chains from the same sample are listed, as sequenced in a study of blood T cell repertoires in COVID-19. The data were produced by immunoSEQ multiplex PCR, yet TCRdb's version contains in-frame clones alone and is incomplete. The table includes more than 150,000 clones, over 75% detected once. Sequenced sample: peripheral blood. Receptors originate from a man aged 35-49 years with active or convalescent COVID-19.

The CDR3 DNA is TGTGCCACCAGTGCGCCGGACAGATCAGATACGCAGTATTTT. Its translation: CATSAPDRSDTQYF. The chain couples TRBV24-1 to TRBJ2-3, with D possibly being TRBD1 (6 bases). The V end was cut by 5 bases, the J end by 4 bases, with 12 bases between. CDR3 length: 14 residues. Germline CDR1 reads KGHDR; CDR2 reads SFDVKD.

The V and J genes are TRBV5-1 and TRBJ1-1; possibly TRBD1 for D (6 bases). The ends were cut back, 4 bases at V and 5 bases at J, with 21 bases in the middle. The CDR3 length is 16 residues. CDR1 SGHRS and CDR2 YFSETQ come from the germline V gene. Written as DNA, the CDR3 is TGCGCCAGCAGCACAACGCCGGGACATCCCTCAACTGAAGCTTTCTTT. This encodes CASSTTPGHPSTEAFF.

CDR3 sequence reads: CASSDLVLAGASYEQYF. In nucleotides, the CDR3 is TGCGCCAGCAGTGACCTCGTACTAGCGGGGGCCTCCTACGAGCAGTACTTC. V and J are TRBV10-2 and TRBJ2-7; 11 bases line up with TRBD2. The CDR3 loop spans 17 amino acids. The germline V gene has CDR1 WSHSY and CDR2 SAAADI. Trimming cost V 3 bases and J 0 bases; bases outside gene matches: 7.

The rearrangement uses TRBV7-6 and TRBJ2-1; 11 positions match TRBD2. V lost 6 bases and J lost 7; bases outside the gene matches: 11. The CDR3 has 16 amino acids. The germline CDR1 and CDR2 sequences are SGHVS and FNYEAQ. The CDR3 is CASSATGTSGLNEQFF. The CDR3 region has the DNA TGTGCCAGCAGTGCAACCGGGACTAGCGGATTAAATGAGCAGTTCTTC.

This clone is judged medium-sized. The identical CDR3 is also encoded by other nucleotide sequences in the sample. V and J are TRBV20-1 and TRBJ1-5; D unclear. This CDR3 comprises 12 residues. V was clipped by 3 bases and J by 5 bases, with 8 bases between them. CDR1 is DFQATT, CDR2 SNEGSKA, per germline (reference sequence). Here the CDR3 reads CSASLRDQPQHF. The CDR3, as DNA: TGCAGTGCTAGTTTGAGGGATCAGCCCCAGCATTTT.

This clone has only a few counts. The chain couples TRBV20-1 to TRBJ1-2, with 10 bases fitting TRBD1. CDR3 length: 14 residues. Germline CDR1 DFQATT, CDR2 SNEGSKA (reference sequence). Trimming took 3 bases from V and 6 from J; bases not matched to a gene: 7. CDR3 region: CSASPGQGLNGYTF. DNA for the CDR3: TGCAGTGCTAGTCCGGGACAGGGGTTAAATGGCTACACCTTC.

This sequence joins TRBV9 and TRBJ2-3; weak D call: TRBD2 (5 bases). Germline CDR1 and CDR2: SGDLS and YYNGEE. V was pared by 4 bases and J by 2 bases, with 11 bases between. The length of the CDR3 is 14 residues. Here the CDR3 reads CASSPPGYTDTQYF. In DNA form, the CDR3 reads TGTGCCAGCAGCCCCCCGGGGTACACAGATACGCAGTATTTT. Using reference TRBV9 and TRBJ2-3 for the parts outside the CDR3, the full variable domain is DSGVTQTPKHLITATGQRVTLRCSPRSGDLSVYWYQQSLDQGLQFLIQYYNGEERAKGNILERFSAQQFPDLHSELNLSSLELGDSALYFCASSPPGYTDTQYFGPGTRLTVL.

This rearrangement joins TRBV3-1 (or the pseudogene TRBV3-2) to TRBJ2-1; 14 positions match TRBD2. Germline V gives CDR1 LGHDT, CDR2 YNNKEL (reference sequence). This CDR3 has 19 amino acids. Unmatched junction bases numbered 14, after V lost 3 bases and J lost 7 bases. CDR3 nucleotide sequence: TGTGCCAGCAGCCACCCAATTAGACTAGCGGGGGGGTCAATGAATGAGCAGTTCTTC. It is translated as CASSHPIRLAGGSMNEQFF.

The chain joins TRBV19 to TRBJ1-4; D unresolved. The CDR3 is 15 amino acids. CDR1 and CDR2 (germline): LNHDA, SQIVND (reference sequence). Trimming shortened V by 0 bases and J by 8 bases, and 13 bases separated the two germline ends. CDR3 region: CASSIDSRVREKLFF. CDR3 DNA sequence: TGTGCCAGTAGTATAGATTCGCGTGTTCGGGAAAAACTGTTTTTT.

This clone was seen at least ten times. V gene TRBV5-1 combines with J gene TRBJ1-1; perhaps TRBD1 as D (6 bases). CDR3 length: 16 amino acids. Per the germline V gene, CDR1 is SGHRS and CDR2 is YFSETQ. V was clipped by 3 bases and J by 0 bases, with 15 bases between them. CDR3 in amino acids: CASSYTGWAMNTEAFF. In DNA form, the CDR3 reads TGCGCCAGCAGCTACACAGGGTGGGCTATGAACACTGAAGCTTTCTTT.

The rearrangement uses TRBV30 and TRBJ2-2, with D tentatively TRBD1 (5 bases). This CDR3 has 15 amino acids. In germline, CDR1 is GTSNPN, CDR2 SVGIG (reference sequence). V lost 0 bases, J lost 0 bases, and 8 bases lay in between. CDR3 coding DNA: TGTGCCTGGAGTGTAGGGGTGTCGAACACCGGGGAGCTGTTTTTT. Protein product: CAWSVGVSNTGELFF.

The CDR3 loop reads CASSLAVGATNEKLFF. CDR3 in DNA: TGTGCCAGCAGCTTGGCTGTCGGGGCAACTAATGAAAAACTGTTTTTT. V is TRBV5-5 and J is TRBJ1-4; D is unclear. The V and J ends lost 0 bases and 0 bases respectively, with 9 bases between them. Germline CDR1 SGHKS, CDR2 YYEKEE (reference sequence). The CDR3 has 16 amino acids.

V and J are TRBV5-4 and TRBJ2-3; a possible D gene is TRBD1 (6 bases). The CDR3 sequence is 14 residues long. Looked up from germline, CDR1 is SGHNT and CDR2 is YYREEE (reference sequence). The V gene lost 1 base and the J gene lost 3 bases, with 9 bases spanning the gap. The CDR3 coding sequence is TGTGCCAGCAGCTTGCCCGGGACAACAGATACGCAGTATTTT. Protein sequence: CASSLPGTTDTQYF.

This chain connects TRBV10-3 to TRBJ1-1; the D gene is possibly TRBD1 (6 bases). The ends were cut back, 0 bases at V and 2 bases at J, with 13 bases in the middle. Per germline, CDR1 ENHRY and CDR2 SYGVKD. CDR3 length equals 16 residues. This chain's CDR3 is CAISESGGALNTEAFF. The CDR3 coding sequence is TGTGCCATCAGTGAGTCGGGGGGGGCTCTAAACACTGAAGCTTTCTTT.

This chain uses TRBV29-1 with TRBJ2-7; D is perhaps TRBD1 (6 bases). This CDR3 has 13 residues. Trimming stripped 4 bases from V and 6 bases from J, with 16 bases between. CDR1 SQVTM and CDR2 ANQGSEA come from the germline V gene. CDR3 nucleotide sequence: TGCAGCGTTGTTATCGGCAGGGGCGGCGAGCAGTACTTC. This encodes CSVVIGRGGEQYF.

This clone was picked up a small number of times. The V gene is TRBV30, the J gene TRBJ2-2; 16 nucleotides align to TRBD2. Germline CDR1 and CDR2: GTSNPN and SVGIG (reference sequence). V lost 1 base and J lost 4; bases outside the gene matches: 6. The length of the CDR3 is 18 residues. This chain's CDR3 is CAWSAGTSGGAGTGELFF. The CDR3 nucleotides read TGTGCCTGGAGTGCCGGGACTAGCGGGGGGGCCGGCACCGGGGAGCTGTTTTTT. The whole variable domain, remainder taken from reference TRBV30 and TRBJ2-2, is SQTIHQWPATLVQPVGSPLSLECTVEGTSNPNLYWYRQAAGRGLQLLFYSVGIGQISSEVPQNLSASRPQDRQFILSSKKLLLSDSGFYLCAWSAGTSGGAGTGELFFGEGSRLTVL.

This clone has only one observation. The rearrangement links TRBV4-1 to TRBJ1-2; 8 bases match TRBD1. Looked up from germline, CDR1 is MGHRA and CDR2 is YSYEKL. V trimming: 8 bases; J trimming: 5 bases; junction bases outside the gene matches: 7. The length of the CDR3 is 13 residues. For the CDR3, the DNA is TGCGCCAGCCGCCTTACAGGGGGATATGGCTACACCTTC. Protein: CASRLTGGYGYTF.

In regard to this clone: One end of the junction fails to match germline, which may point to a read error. The CDR3 loop is CASSIADREAKNIQYF. The DNA of the CDR3 is TGTGCCAGCAGCATAGCGGACAGGGAGGCCAAAAACATTCAGTACTTC. This chain joins TRBV7-9 and TRBJ2-4; 8 bases match TRBD1. The CDR3 extends over 16 amino acids. Germline V gives CDR1 SEHNR, CDR2 FQNEAQ (reference sequence).

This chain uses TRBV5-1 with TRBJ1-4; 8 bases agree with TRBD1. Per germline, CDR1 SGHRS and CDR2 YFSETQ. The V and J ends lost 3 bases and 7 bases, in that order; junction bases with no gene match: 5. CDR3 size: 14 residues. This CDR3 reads CASSSQGDAEKLFF. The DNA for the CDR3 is TGCGCCAGCAGCTCACAGGGGGATGCTGAAAAACTGTTTTTT.

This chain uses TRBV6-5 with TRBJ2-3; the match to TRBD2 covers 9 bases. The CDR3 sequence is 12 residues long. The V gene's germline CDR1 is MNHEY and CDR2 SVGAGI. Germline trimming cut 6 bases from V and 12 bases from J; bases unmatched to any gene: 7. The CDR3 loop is CASRTPSGVQYF. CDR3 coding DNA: TGTGCCAGCAGGACCCCTAGCGGGGTTCAGTATTTT.

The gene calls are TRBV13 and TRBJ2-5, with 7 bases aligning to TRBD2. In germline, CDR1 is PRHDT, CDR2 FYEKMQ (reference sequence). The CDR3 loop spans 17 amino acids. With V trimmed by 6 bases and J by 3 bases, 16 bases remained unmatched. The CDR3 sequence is CASRISFGGLAEETQYF. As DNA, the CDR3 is TGTGCCAGCAGAATTTCCTTCGGGGGGTTAGCGGAAGAGACCCAGTACTTC. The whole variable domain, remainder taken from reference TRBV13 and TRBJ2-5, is AAGVIQSPRHLIKEKRETATLKCYPIPRHDTVYWYQQGPGQDPQFLISFYEKMQSDKGSIPDRFSAQQFSDYHSELNMSSLELGDSALYFCASRISFGGLAEETQYFGPGTRLLVL.

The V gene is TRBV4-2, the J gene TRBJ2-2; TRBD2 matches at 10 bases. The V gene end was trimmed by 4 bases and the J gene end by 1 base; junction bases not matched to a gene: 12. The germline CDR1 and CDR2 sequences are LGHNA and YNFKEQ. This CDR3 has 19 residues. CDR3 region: CASSLHTASGGLNTGELFF. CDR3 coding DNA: TGTGCCAGCAGCCTACATACGGCTAGCGGGGGACTGAACACCGGGGAGCTGTTTTTT.

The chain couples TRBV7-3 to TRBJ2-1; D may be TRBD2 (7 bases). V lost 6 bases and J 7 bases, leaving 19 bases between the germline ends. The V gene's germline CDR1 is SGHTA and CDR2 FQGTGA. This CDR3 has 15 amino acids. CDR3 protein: CASSLGRGAGNEQFF. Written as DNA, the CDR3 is TGTGCCAGCAGTCTGGGACGGGGGGCGGGAAATGAGCAGTTCTTC.

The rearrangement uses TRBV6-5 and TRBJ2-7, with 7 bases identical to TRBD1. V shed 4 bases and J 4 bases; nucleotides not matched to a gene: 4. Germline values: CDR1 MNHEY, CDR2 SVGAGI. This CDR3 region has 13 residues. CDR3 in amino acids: CASSLNRGYEQYF. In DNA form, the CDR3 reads TGTGCCAGCAGTTTAAACAGGGGATACGAGCAGTACTTC.

The CDR3 is CASSLTGNSGNTIYF. The CDR3 DNA reads TGCGCCAGCAGTCTTACAGGGAACTCTGGAAACACCATATATTTT. The chain employs TRBV5-1 and TRBJ1-3; maybe TRBD1 (6 bases). Trimming cost V 5 bases and J 0 bases, with 12 bases left between them. Per the germline V gene, CDR1 is SGHRS and CDR2 is YFSETQ. This CDR3 region has 15 residues.